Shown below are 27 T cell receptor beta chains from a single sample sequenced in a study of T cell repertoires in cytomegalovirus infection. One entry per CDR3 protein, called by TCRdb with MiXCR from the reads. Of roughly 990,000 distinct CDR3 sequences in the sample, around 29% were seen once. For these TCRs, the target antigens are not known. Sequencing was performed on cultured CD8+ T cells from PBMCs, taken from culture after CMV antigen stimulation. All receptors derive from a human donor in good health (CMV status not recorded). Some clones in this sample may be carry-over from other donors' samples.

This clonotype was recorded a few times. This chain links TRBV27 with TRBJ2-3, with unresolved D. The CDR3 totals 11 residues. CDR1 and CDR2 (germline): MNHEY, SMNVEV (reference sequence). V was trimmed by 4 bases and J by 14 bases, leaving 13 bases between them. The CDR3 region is CASSYRDFMYF. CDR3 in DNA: TGTGCCAGCAGTTATCGAGACTTTATGTATTTT.

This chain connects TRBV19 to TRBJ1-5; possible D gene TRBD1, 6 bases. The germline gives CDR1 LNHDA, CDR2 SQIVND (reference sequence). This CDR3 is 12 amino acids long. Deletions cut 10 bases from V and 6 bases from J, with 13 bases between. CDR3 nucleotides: TGTGCCACACAGGGTTTGGGTCAGCCCCAGCATTTT. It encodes CATQGLGQPQHF.

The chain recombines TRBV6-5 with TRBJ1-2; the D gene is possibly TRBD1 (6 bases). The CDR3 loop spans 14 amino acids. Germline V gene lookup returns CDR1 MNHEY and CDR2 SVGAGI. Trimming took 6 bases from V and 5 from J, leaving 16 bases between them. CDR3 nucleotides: TGTGCCAGCAGCCCATTCGGACAGCAATATGGCTACACCTTC. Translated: CASSPFGQQYGYTF.

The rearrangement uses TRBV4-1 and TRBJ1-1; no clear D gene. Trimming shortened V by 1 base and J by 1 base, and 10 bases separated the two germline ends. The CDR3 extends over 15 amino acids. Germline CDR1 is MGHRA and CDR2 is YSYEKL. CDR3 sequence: CASSQAYPANTEAFF. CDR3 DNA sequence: TGCGCCAGCAGCCAAGCATATCCGGCGAACACTGAAGCTTTCTTT.

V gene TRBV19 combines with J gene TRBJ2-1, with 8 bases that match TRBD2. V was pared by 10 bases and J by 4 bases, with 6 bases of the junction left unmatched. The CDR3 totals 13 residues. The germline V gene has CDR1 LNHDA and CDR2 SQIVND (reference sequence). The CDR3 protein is CATSGGYYNEQFF. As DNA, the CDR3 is TGTGCCACGAGCGGGGGCTATTACAATGAGCAGTTCTTC.

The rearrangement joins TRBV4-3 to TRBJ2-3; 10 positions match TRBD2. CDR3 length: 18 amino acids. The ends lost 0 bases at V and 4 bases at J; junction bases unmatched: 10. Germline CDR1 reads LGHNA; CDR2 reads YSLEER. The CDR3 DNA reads TGCGCCAGCAGCCAAGAAGGGACCCTAGCGGGGGTCGCAGATACGCAGTATTTT. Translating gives CASSQEGTLAGVADTQYF.

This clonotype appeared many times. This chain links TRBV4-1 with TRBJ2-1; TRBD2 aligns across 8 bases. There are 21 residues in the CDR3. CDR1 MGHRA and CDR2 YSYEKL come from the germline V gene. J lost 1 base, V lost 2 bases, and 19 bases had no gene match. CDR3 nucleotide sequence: TGCGCCAGCAGCCAACCTCACGAGAGCGGGGGCCGTCCATCTTCCTACAATGAGCAGTTCTTC. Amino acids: CASSQPHESGGRPSSYNEQFF.

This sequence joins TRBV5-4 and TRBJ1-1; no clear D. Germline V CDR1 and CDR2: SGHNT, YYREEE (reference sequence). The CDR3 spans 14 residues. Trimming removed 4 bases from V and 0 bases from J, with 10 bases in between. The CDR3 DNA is TGTGCCAGCAGCCCCGAGAGGGTGAACACTGAAGCTTTCTTT. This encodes CASSPERVNTEAFF.

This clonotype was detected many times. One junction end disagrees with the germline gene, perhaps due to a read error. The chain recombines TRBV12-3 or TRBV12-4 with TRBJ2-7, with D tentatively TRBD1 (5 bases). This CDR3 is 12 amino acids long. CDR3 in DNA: TGTGCCAGCAGCTTAGTAGGGGACGAGCAGTACTTC. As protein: CASSLVGDEQYF.

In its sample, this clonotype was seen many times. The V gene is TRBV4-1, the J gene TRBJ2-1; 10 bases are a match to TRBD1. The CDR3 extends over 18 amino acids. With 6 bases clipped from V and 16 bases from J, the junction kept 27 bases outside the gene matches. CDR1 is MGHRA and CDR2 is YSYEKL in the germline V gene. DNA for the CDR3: TGCGCCAGCAGTCATGGGGGACAGGGGCTTTCGGAAAGACTAGATCGCTTCTTC. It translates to CASSHGGQGLSERLDRFF.

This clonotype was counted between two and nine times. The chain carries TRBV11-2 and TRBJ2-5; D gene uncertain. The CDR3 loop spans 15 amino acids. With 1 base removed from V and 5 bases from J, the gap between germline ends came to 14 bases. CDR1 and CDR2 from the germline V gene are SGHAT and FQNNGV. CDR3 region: CASSLGGATVETQYF. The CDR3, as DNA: TGTGCCAGCAGCTTAGGGGGTGCCACCGTGGAGACCCAGTACTTC.

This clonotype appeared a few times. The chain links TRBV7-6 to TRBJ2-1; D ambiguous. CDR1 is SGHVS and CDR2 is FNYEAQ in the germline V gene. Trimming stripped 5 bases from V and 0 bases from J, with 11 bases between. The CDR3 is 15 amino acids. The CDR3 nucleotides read TGTGCCAGCAGCACTACAGCAAGCTCCTACAATGAGCAGTTCTTC. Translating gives CASSTTASSYNEQFF.

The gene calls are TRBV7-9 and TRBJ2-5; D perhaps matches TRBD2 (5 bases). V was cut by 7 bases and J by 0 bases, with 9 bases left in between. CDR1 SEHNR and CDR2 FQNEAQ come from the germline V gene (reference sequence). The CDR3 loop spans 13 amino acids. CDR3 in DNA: TGTGCCAGCACCGACGGGGACCAAGAGACCCAGTACTTC. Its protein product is CASTDGDQETQYF.

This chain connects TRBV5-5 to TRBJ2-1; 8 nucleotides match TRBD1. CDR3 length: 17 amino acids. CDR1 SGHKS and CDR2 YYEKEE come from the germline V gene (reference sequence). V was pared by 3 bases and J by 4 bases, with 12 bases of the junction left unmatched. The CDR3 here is CASSSPQGAEGYNEQFF. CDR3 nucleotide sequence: TGTGCCAGCAGCTCGCCTCAGGGGGCAGAGGGTTACAATGAGCAGTTCTTC.

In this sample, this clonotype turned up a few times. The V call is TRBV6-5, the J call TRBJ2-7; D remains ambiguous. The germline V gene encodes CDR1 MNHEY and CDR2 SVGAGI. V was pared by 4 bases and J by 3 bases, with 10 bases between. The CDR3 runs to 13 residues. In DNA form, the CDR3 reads TGTGCCAGCAGTTCCCACAGAGACTACGAGCAGTACTTC. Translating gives CASSSHRDYEQYF.

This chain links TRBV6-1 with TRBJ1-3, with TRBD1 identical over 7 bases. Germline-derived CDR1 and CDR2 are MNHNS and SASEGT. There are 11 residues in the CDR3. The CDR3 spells CLTGVGNTIYF. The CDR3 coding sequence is TGTTTAACAGGGGTTGGAAACACCATATATTTT.

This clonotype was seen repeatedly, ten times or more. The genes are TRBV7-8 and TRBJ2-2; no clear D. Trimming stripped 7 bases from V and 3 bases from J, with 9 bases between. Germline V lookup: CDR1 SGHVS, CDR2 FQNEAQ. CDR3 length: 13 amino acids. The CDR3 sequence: CASNPTHTGELFF. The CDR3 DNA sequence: TGTGCCAGCAACCCTACACACACCGGGGAGCTGTTTTTT. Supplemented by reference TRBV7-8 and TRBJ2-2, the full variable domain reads GAGVSQSPRYKVAKRGQDVALRCDPISGHVSLFWYQQALGQGPEFLTYFQNEAQLDKSGLPSDRFFAERPEGSVSTLKIQRTQQEDSAVYLCASNPTHTGELFFGEGSRLTVL.

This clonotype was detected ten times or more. In DNA form, the CDR3 reads TGTGCCAGCAGTGCGGGACTAGCGGGCTACAATGAGCAGTTCTTC. Its translation is CASSAGLAGYNEQFF. The gene calls are TRBV6-6 and TRBJ2-1; 12 nucleotides line up with TRBD2. CDR3 length equals 15 residues. The J segment lost 3 bases and the V segment lost 5 bases, leaving 2 bases of the junction unmatched. The V gene's germline CDR1 is MNHNY and CDR2 SVGAGI (reference sequence).

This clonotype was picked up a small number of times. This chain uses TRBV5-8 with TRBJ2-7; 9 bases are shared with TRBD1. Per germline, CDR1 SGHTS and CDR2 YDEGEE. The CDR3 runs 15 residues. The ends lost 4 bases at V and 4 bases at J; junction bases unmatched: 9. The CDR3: CASSGRDRDLYEQYV. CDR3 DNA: TGTGCCAGCAGCGGCCGGGACAGGGATTTGTACGAGCAGTACGTC.

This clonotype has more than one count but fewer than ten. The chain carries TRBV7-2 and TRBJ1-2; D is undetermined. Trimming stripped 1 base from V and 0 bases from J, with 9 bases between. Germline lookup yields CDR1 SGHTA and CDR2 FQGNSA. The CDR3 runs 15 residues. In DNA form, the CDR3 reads TGTGCCAGCAGCTTAGATAGTTTAGCTAACTATGGCTACACCTTC. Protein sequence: CASSLDSLANYGYTF.

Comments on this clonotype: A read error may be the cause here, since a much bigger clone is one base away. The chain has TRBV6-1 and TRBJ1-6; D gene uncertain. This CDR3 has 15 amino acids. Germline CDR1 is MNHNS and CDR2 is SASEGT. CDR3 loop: CANSPTGPLSSPLHF. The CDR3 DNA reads TGTGCCAACAGTCCCACCGGACCCCTTTCCTCACCCCTCCACTTT.

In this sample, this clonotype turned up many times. The CDR3 loop reads CASSPGQGSVGYTF. CDR3 DNA sequence: TGTGCCAGCAGTCCGGGACAGGGGTCAGTGGGCTACACCTTC. The chain couples TRBV7-9 to TRBJ1-2, with TRBD1 matching 10 bases. With 6 bases clipped from V and 8 bases from J, the junction kept 9 bases outside the gene matches. The CDR3 contains 14 residues. The germline CDR1 and CDR2 sequences are SEHNR and FQNEAQ (reference sequence).

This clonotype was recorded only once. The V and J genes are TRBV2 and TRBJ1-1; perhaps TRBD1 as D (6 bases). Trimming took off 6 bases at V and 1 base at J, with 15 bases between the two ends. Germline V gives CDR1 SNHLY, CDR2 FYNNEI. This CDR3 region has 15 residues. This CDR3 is CASRGGALKNTEAFF. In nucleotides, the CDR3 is TGTGCCAGCAGAGGGGGGGCTCTAAAGAACACTGAAGCTTTCTTT.

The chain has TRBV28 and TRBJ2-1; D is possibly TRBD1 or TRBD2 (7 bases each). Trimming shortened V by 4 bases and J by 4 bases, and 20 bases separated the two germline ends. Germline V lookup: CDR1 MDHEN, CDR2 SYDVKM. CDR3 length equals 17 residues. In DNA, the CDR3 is TGTGCCAGCAGTTCCCATCAGGGGGGGGCGATTTACAATGAGCAGTTCTTC. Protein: CASSSHQGGAIYNEQFF.

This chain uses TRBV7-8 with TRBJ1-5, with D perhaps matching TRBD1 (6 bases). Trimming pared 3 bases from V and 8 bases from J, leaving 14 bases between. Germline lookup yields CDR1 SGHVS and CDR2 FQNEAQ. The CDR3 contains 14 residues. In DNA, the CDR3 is TGTGCCAGCAGCTTGACAGGACGGAGAGAGCCCCAGCATTTT. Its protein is CASSLTGRREPQHF.

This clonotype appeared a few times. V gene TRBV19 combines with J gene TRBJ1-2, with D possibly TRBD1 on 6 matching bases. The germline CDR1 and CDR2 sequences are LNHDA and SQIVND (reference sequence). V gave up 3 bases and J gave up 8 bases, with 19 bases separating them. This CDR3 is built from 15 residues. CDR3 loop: CASSIAQQGSGGYTF. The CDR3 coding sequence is TGTGCCAGTAGTATTGCCCAACAGGGTAGTGGCGGCTACACCTTC.

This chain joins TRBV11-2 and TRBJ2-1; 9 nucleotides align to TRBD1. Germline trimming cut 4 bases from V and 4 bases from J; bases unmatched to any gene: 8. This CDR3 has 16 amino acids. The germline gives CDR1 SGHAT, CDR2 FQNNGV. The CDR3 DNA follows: TGTGCCAGCAGCTATACAGGGGGCGTACTGTACAATGAGCAGTTCTTC. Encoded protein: CASSYTGGVLYNEQFF.